The 16 T cell receptor beta chains below all came from one sample that was sequenced in a study of T cell repertoires in cytomegalovirus infection. TCRdb used MiXCR to reprocess the reads, holding one entry per CDR3 protein. Of 50,000 to 60,000 distinct CDR3 sequences in the sample, about 20% were seen once. The antigens these receptors bind are not known. Sample: CD8+ T cells from cultured PBMCs, taken from culture after CMV antigen stimulation. Receptors originate from a human donor in good health (CMV status not recorded). Some clones in this sample may be carry-over from other donors' samples.

The chain couples TRBV13 to TRBJ2-1; no reliable D call. Between the trimmed V and J ends, which lost 5 bases and 0 bases, there was a span of 11 bases. The CDR3 extends over 15 amino acids. Looked up from germline, CDR1 is PRHDT and CDR2 is FYEKMQ (reference sequence). CDR3 DNA: TGTGCCAGCAGCATCGGACGGAGCTCCTACAATGAGCAGTTCTTC. This encodes CASSIGRSSYNEQFF.

The chain has TRBV15 and TRBJ2-6; D is undetermined. The length of the CDR3 is 16 residues. CDR1 is LNHNV and CDR2 is YYDKDF in the germline V gene (reference sequence). Trimming pared 9 bases from V and 2 bases from J, leaving 17 bases between. The CDR3 coding sequence is TGTGCCACTGCTATGGGCTCAATGGCTGGGGCCAACGTCCTGACTTTC. It translates to CATAMGSMAGANVLTF.

V is TRBV7-8 and J is TRBJ2-5; D tentatively reads TRBD1 or TRBD2 (7 bases each). This CDR3 is built from 14 residues. V lost 3 bases to trimming and J lost 5 bases, with 13 bases between them. CDR1 and CDR2 (germline): SGHVS, FQNEAQ. DNA for the CDR3: TGTGCCAGCAGCTTGCAGGGGGGGGAGGAGACCCAGTACTTC. This translates into CASSLQGGEETQYF.

The chain links TRBV5-1 to TRBJ2-7; 11 positions agree with TRBD2. Per the germline V gene, CDR1 is SGHRS and CDR2 is YFSETQ. The CDR3 is 15 residues long. V trimming: 6 bases; J trimming: 3 bases; junction bases outside the gene matches: 8. In DNA, the CDR3 is TGCGCCAGCACCCCAACTAGCGGGGGAGGCTACGAGCAGTACTTC. Protein: CASTPTSGGGYEQYF. The complete variable domain, with remaining parts taken from reference TRBV5-1 and TRBJ2-7, reads KAGVTQTPRYLIKTRGQQVTLSCSPISGHRSVSWYQQTPGQGLQFLFEYFSETQRNKGNFPGRFSGRQFSNSRSEMNVSTLELGDSALYLCASTPTSGGGYEQYFGPGTRLTVT.

This clonotype was detected only a few times. The chain is built from TRBV7-9 and TRBJ2-7; 10 bases fit TRBD1. The CDR3 has 15 amino acids. Germline CDR1 is SEHNR and CDR2 is FQNEAQ (reference sequence). V gave up 5 bases and J gave up 3 bases; unmatched junction bases: 7. Written as DNA, the CDR3 is TGTGCCAGCAGCCCCGGGACAGGGGCCTTCTACGAGCAGTACTTC. It yields the protein CASSPGTGAFYEQYF.

The chain links TRBV7-9 to TRBJ1-5, with D possibly TRBD1 on 5 matching bases. V lost 3 bases and J lost 9, with 27 bases in between. The germline V gene has CDR1 SEHNR and CDR2 FQNEAQ (reference sequence). The CDR3 covers 18 residues. CDR3 nucleotide sequence: TGTGCCAGCAGCTTTAGGAAGGGGAAACCCGGGACGGGGAGGCCCCAGCATTTT. Its translation: CASSFRKGKPGTGRPQHF. Together with reference TRBV7-9 and TRBJ1-5, the CDR3 gives the full variable domain: DTGVSQNPRHKITKRGQNVTFRCDPISEHNRLYWYRQTLGQGPEFLTYFQNEAQLEKSRLLSDRFSAERPKGSFSTLEIQRTEQGDSAMYLCASSFRKGKPGTGRPQHFGDGTRLSIL.

This sequence joins TRBV5-6 and TRBJ1-1; D perhaps matches TRBD1 (6 bases). The CDR3 totals 13 residues. The germline CDR1 and CDR2 sequences are SGHDT and YYEEEE. Trimming stripped 1 base from V and 10 bases from J, with 14 bases between. The CDR3 nucleotides read TGTGCCAGCAGCTTGCCACAGGGTGGACCAGCTTTCTTT. Translating it yields CASSLPQGGPAFF.

The rearrangement uses TRBV7-9 and TRBJ2-7; weak D call: TRBD2 (5 bases). The CDR3 has 14 residues. Trimming took off 6 bases at V and 5 bases at J, with 17 bases between the two ends. Germline assignment: CDR1 SEHNR and CDR2 FQNEAQ (reference sequence). CDR3 in amino acids: CASSPYTSYNEQYF. As DNA, the CDR3 is TGTGCCAGCAGTCCATATACTAGTTATAACGAGCAGTACTTC.

The rearrangement links TRBV6-8 to TRBJ2-7, with D possibly matching TRBD2 (6 bases). The CDR3 contains 12 residues. Trimming stripped 10 bases from V and 2 bases from J, with 12 bases between. Germline V gene data show CDR1 as MNHGY and CDR2 as SAAAGT. CDR3 sequence: CATSGDPYEQYF. The CDR3 region has the DNA TGTGCCACCTCGGGGGACCCCTACGAGCAGTACTTC.

In this sample, this clonotype turned up a few times. The rearrangement uses TRBV7-8 and TRBJ1-1; D gene ambiguous. V was shortened by 5 bases and J by 1 base, with 11 bases between the two germline ends. The CDR3 extends over 14 amino acids. Germline V CDR1 and CDR2: SGHVS, FQNEAQ. The CDR3 nucleotides are TGTGCCAGCAGCGCGCCGGAGAAGAACACTGAAGCTTTCTTT. Protein: CASSAPEKNTEAFF.

A few counts support this clonotype. The chain uses TRBV4-1 and TRBJ1-2, with 9 bases aligning to TRBD1. CDR1 MGHRA and CDR2 YSYEKL come from the germline V gene. There are 13 residues in the CDR3. Losses at the gene ends were 1 base for V and 6 bases for J; bases not matched to a gene: 0. The DNA for the CDR3 is TGCGCCAGCAGCCAAGGGACAGGGGATGGCTACACCTTC. As protein: CASSQGTGDGYTF.

This clonotype has only a few counts. The chain is built from TRBV4-1 and TRBJ1-4; no definite D call. The CDR3 is 15 residues long. The germline V and J ends were trimmed by 1 base and 4 bases, with 10 bases remaining between them. Germline V gene sequence: CDR1 MGHRA, CDR2 YSYEKL. For the CDR3, the DNA is TGCGCCAGCAGCCAAGTCATAGGTTTTAATGAAAAACTGTTTTTT. It specifies CASSQVIGFNEKLFF.

The sample holds a few counts of this clonotype. The chain combines TRBV28 with TRBJ1-1; no clear D gene. The germline V gene has CDR1 MDHEN and CDR2 SYDVKM. Trimming left V 4 bases short and J 2 bases short, with 8 bases between. The CDR3 is made up of 13 amino acids. CDR3 in amino acids: CASSSPDNTEAFF. CDR3 nucleotide sequence: TGTGCCAGCAGTTCGCCTGATAACACTGAAGCTTTCTTT.

This clonotype was counted only a few times. This chain joins TRBV27 and TRBJ2-7; TRBD1 agrees at 9 bases. The CDR3 length is 15 residues. Trimming cost V 3 bases and J 1 base; bases outside gene matches: 4. CDR1 MNHEY and CDR2 SMNVEV come from the germline V gene (reference sequence). This chain's CDR3 is CASSFGQGPSYEQYF. CDR3 sequence (DNA): TGTGCCAGCAGTTTCGGACAGGGGCCATCCTACGAGCAGTACTTC.

Only a few counts were recorded for this clonotype. The chain has TRBV10-3 and TRBJ1-1; D is uncertain. CDR1 is ENHRY, CDR2 SYGVKD, per germline. V lost 0 bases to trimming and J lost 6 bases, with 11 bases between them. The CDR3 covers 14 residues. This CDR3 reads CAISESGSTSEAFF. The DNA of the CDR3 is TGTGCCATCAGTGAGTCAGGATCCACTTCTGAAGCTTTCTTT.

This clonotype was counted a few times. V and J are TRBV9 and TRBJ2-2; 10 bases are a match to TRBD1. This CDR3 is built from 14 residues. Germline loops: CDR1 SGDLS, CDR2 YYNGEE. The V and J ends lost 2 bases and 8 bases, in that order; junction bases with no gene match: 3. CDR3 bases: TGTGCCAGCAGCGTGACAGGGGGCGTGGGGGAGCTGTTTTTT. It encodes CASSVTGGVGELFF.